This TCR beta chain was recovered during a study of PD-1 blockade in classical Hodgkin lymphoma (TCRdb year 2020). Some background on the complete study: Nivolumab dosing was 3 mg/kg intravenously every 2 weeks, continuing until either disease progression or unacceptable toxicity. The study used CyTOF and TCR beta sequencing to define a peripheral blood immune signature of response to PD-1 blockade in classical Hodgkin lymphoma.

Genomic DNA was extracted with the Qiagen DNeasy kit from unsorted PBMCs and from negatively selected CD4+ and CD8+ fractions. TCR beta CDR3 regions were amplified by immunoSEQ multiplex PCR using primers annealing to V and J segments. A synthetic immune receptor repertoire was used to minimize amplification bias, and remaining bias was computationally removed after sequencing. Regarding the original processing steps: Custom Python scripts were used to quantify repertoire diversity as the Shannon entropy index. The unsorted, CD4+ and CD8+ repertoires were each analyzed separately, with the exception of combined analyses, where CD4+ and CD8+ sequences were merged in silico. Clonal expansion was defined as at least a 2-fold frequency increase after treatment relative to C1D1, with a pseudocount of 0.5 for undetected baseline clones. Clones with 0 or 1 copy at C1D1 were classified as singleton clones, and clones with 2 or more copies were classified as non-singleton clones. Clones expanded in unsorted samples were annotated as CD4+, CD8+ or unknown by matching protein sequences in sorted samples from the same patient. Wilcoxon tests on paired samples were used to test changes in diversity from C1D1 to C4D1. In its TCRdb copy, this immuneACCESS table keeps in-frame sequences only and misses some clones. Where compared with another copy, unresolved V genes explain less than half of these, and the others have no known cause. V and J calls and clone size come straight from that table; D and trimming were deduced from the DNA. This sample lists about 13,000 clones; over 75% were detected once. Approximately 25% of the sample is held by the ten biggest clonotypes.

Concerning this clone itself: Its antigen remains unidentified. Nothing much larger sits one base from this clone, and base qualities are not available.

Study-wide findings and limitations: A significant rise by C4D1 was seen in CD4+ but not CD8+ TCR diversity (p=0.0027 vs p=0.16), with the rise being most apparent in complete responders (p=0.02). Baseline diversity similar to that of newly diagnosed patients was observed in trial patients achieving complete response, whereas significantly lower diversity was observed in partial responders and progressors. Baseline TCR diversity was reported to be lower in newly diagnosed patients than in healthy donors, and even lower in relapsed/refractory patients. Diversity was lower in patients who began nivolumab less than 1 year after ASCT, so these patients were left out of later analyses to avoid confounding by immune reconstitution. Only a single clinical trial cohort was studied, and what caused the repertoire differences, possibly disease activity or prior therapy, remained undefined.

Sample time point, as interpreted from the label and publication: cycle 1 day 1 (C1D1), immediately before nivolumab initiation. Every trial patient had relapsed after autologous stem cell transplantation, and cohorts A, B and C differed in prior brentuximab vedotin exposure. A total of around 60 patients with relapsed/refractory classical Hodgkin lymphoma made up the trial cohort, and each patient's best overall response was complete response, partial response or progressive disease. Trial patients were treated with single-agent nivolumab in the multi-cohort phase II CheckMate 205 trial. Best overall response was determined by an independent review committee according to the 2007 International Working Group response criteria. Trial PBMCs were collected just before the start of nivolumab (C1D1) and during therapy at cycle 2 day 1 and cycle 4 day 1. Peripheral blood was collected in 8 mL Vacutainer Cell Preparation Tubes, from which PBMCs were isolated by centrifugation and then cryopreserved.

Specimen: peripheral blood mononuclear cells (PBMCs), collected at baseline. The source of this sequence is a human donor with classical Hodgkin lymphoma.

The CDR3 amino acid sequence is: CASSLEGGGTDTQYF. The nucleotides are TGCGCCAGCAGCTTGGAGGGAGGAGGCACAGATACGCAGTATTTT. The chain couples TRBV5-1 to TRBJ2-3; 6 matching bases give a weak D call of TRBD2. Looking up the germline V gene yields CDR1 SGHRS and CDR2 YFSETQ. Between the V and J ends, shortened by 0 bases and 1 base respectively, the junction contains 9 bases. The CDR3 spans 15 residues, from the cysteine through the phenylalanine. CDR3 DNA only is kept here, 45 bases in frame from base 1.